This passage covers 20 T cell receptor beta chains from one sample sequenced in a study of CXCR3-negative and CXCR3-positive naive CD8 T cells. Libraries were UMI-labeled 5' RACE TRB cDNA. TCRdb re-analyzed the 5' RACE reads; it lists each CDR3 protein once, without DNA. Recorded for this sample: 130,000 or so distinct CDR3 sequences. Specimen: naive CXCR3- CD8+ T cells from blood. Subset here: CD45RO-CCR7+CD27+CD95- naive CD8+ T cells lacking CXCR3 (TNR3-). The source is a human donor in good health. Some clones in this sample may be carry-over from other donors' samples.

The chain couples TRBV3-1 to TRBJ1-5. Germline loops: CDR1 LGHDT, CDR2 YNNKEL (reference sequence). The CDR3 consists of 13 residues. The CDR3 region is CASSQEGYQPQHF.

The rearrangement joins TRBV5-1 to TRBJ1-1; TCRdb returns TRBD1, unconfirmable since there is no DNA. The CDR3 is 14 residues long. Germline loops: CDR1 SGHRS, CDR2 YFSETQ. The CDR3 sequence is CASSTTGPGTEAFF. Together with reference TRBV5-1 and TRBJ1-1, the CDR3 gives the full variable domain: KAGVTQTPRYLIKTRGQQVTLSCSPISGHRSVSWYQQTPGQGLQFLFEYFSETQRNKGNFPGRFSGRQFSNSRSEMNVSTLELGDSALYLCASSTTGPGTEAFFGQGTRLTVV.

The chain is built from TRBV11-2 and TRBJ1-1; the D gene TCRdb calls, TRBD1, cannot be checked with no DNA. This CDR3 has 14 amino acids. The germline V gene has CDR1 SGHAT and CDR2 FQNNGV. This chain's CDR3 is CASRPSGWNTEAFF.

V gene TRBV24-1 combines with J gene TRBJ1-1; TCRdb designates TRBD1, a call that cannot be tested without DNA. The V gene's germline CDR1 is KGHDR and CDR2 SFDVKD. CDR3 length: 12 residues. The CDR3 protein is CATSDGGTEAFF.

CDR3 loop: CSVEGGTGVSSYEQYF. This chain links TRBV29-1 with TRBJ2-7; TCRdb calls TRBD1, which cannot be checked without DNA. The length of the CDR3 is 16 residues. Germline CDR1 is SQVTM and CDR2 is ANQGSEA.

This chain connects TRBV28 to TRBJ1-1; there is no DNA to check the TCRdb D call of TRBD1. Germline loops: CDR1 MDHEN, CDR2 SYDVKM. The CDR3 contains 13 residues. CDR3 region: CASSFAFGGEAFF.

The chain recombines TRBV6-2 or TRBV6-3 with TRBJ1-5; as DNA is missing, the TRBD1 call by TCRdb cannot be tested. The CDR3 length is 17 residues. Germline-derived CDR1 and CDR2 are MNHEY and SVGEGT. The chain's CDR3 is CASSYFSGTGNHQPQHF.

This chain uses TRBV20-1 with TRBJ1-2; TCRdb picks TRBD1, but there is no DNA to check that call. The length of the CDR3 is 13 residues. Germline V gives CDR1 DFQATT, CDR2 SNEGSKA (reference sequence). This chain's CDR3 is CSAREGPFLGYTF.

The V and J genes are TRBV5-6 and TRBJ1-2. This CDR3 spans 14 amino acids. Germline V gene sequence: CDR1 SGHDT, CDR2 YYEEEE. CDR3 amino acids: CASTWTESFYGYTF.

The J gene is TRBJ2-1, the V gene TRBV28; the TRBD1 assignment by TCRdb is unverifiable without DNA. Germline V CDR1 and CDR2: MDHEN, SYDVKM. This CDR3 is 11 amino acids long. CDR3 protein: CASSPLNEQFF.

CDR3 sequence: CASSLALSPDGQFF. The chain has TRBV12-3 or TRBV12-4 and TRBJ2-1; absent DNA, TCRdb's TRBD1 call cannot be checked. The CDR3 contains 14 residues.

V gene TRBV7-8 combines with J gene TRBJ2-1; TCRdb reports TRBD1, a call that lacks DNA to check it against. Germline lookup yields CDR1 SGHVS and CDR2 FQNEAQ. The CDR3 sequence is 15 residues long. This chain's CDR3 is CASSLWGGGENEQFF.

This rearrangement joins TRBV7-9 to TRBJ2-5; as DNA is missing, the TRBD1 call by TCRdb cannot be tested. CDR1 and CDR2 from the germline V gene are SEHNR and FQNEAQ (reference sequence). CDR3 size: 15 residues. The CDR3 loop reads CASSPTDRAWETQYF.

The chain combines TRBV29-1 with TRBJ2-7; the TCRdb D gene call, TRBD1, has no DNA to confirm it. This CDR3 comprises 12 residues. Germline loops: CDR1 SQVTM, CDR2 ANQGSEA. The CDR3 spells CSVQRGEYEQYF.

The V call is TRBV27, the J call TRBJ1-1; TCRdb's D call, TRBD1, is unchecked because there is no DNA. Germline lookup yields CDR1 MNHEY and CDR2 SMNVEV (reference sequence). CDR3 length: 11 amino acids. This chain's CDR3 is CASSFGGEAFF.

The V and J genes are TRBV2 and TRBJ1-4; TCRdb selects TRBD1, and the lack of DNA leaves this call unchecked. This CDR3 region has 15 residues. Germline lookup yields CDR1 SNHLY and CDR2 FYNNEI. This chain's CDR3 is CASSEQRGGNEKLFF.

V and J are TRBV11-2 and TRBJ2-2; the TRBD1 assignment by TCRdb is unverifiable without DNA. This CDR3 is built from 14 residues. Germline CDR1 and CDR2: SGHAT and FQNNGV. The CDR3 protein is CASRGEQGTGELFF.

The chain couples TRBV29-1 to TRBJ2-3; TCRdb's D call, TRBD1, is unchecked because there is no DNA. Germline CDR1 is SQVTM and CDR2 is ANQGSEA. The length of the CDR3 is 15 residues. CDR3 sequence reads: CSVELGQEATDTQYF.

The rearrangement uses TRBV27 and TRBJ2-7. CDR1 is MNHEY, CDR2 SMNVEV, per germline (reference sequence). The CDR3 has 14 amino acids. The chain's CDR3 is CASSLNDASYEQYF.

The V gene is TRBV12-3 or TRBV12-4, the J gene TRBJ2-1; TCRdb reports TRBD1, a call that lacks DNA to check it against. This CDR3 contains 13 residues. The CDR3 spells CATLRTEYNEQFF.